Listed below are T cell receptor beta chains from one sample, sequenced in a study of T cell responses to AZD1222 COVID-19 vaccine. The protocol was immunoSEQ multiplex PCR, while the TCRdb copy is restricted to in-frame clones and leaves out a portion. This table has 200,000 or so clones, 80% to 90% appearing once. Material: peripheral blood, obtained on day 0 of AZD1222 vaccination. These receptor sequences come from an adult in good health. Each CDR3 is given with its conserved first and last residue. A D gene is named only where the DNA matches it firmly. Expanded clones get a size class; other rows say once, few or many, or leave the size out.

j_gene | abundance | v_gene | d_gene | len | CDR3nt | CDR3aa
TRBJ1-3 | - | TRBV11-2 | - | 18 | TGTGCCAGCAGCTTAGCCACATCAGGGTACCTCTCTGGAAACACCATATATTTT | CASSLATSGYLSGNTIYF
TRBJ1-3 | - | TRBV6-5 | - | 13 | TGTGCCAGCATCCAAGTCTCTGGAAACACCATATATTTT | CASIQVSGNTIYF
TRBJ2-7 | - | TRBV3-1/TRBV3-2 | TRBD2 | 15 | TGTGCCAGCAGCCGGGGGACTAGCGGGAGCGTCGAGCAGTACTTC | CASSRGTSGSVEQYF
TRBJ2-2 | - | TRBV6-9 | - | 14 | TGTGCCAGCAGTTGGCAGGGGGGCACCGGGGAGCTGTTTTTT | CASSWQGGTGELFF
TRBJ2-4 | - | TRBV4-2 | - | 15 | TGTGCCAGCAGCCAAGACCCCGGCGGGGTGGGGTCCAGTTCCTTC | CASSQDPGGVGSSSF
TRBJ2-4 | - | TRBV18 | TRBD2 | 20 | TGTGCCAGCTCACCACGTTCGGCTAGCGGGGTTATGTTAGCCAAAAACATTCAGTACTTC | CASSPRSASGVMLAKNIQYF
TRBJ2-5 | - | TRBV10-1 | - | 13 | TGCGCCAGCAGTGCCGGGATCACGGAGACCCAGTACTTC | CASSAGITETQYF
TRBJ2-7 | - | TRBV3-1/TRBV3-2 | TRBD2 | 16 | TGTGCCAGCAGCCATGGGGTGACTAGCGGACCCTACGAGCAGTACTTC | CASSHGVTSGPYEQYF
TRBJ2-2 | - | TRBV12-5 | TRBD2 | 17 | TGTGCTAGTGGTTCATACGGACTAGCGGGAGATACCGGGGAGCTGTTTTTT | CASGSYGLAGDTGELFF
TRBJ1-1 | once | TRBV6-2/TRBV6-3 | TRBD1 | 14 | TGTGCCAGCAGCCGGACAGGGAGGAACACTGAAGCTTTCTTT | CASSRTGRNTEAFF
TRBJ2-2 | - | TRBV18 | TRBD2 | 17 | TGTGCCAGCTCACCACGCCGAACTGCGGGAGAGGCCGGGGAGCTGTTTTTT | CASSPRRTAGEAGELFF
TRBJ1-5 | - | TRBV7-9 | - | 12 | TGTGCCAGCAGCTTTAGGGATCAGCCCCAGCATTTT | CASSFRDQPQHF
TRBJ1-4 | - | TRBV11-2 | - | 15 | TGTGCCAGCAGCTTAGCGGGGGGGCTTAATGAAAAACTGTTTTTT | CASSLAGGLNEKLFF
TRBJ1-6 | - | TRBV7-2 | TRBD1 | 14 | TGTGCCAGCAGTAGCCGGGACAGGGGCTCACCCCTCCACTTT | CASSSRDRGSPLHF
TRBJ1-2 | - | TRBV27 | - | 13 | TGTGCCAGCAGCCCCGGTAGAGACTATGGCTACACCTTC | CASSPGRDYGYTF
TRBJ2-3 | - | TRBV3-1/TRBV3-2 | - | 16 | TGTGCCAGCAGCCAAGTCCGGGGGGCCGGCACAGATACGCAGTATTTT | CASSQVRGAGTDTQYF
TRBJ2-1 | - | TRBV14 | TRBD2 | 16 | TGTGCCAGCAGCCAACCTAGCGGGGGGACTTACAATGAGCAGTTCTTC | CASSQPSGGTYNEQFF
TRBJ1-4 | - | TRBV7-9 | TRBD1 | 17 | TGTGCCAGCAGTCTAACCACCACCGGGACAGGGGGAGAAAAACTGTTTTTT | CASSLTTTGTGGEKLFF
TRBJ1-1 | - | TRBV19 | - | 16 | TGTGCCAGTAGCCGACAGAGGACGGCCATGAACACTGAAGCTTTCTTT | CASSRQRTAMNTEAFF
TRBJ1-2 | - | TRBV5-1 | TRBD1 | 17 | TGCGCCAGCAGCTTAACAACGACCGGGACAGGGAACTATGGCTACACCTTC | CASSLTTTGTGNYGYTF
TRBJ2-5 | - | TRBV27 | TRBD2 | 13 | TGTGCCAGCAGAGGGACTAGTACAGGTACCCAGTACTTC | CASRGTSTGTQYF
TRBJ1-2 | - | TRBV12-3/TRBV12-4 | TRBD1 | 13 | TGTGCCAGCAGCCTAACAGGGGTCGATGGCTACACCTTC | CASSLTGVDGYTF
TRBJ2-3 | - | TRBV28 | TRBD2 | 11 | TGTGCCAGCAGTCTGGGACTAGCGGCGTATTTT | CASSLGLAAYF
TRBJ1-1 | once | TRBV30 | TRBD1 | 14 | TGTGCCTGGAGAGAGGACAGGCGGAACACTGAAGCTTTCTTT | CAWREDRRNTEAFF
TRBJ1-2 | - | TRBV11-2 | - | 12 | TGTGCCAGCAGCTTAGTAACGGAGGGCTACACCTTC | CASSLVTEGYTF